This entry lists 17 T cell receptor beta chains sequenced from one sample in a study of T cells expressing NK-cell markers. Reprocessing the 5' RACE reads, TCRdb reports a single entry for every CDR3 protein and omits DNA. This sample's table reports about 370,000 distinct CDR3 sequences. Sequenced input: blood T cells: a sorted CD56 or NKG2C T cell subset, CD4+ or CD8+ T cells, or bulk PBMC T cells (not recorded which). The origin of the receptors is a woman aged 45-65 years in good health.

The V call is TRBV6-1, the J call TRBJ2-3; the D gene TCRdb calls, TRBD2, cannot be checked with no DNA. Germline CDR1 is MNHNS and CDR2 is SASEGT. This CDR3 contains 17 residues. The CDR3 loop reads CASSEAAWGGSTDTQYF.

The CDR3 sequence is CASSQDVGNTIYF. This sequence joins TRBV5-1 and TRBJ1-3. The CDR3 length is 13 residues. Germline CDR1 is SGHRS and CDR2 is YFSETQ.

V usage is TRBV5-6 and J usage is TRBJ2-4. The length of the CDR3 is 16 residues. Germline CDR1 and CDR2: SGHDT and YYEEEE. CDR3 sequence: CASSLWQIVAKNIQYF. The whole variable domain, remainder taken from reference TRBV5-6 and TRBJ2-4, is DAGVTQSPTHLIKTRGQQVTLRCSPKSGHDTVSWYQQALGQGPQFIFQYYEEEERQRGNFPDRFSGHQFPNYSSELNVNALLLGDSALYLCASSLWQIVAKNIQYFGAGTRLSVL.

The chain is built from TRBV5-6 and TRBJ2-2; there is no DNA to check the TCRdb D call of TRBD1. The CDR3 sequence is 16 residues long. Germline CDR1 SGHDT, CDR2 YYEEEE. The CDR3 sequence: CASSAPGQGNTGELFF. Full variable domain (outside the CDR3, taken from reference TRBV5-6 and TRBJ2-2): DAGVTQSPTHLIKTRGQQVTLRCSPKSGHDTVSWYQQALGQGPQFIFQYYEEEERQRGNFPDRFSGHQFPNYSSELNVNALLLGDSALYLCASSAPGQGNTGELFFGEGSRLTVL.

The chain has TRBV25-1 and TRBJ2-2; TCRdb calls TRBD1, which cannot be checked without DNA. The CDR3 sequence is 16 residues long. Germline V lookup: CDR1 MGHDK, CDR2 SYGVNS. This CDR3 is CASSGERQGFTGELFF.

This chain links TRBV5-1 with TRBJ2-1; the TRBD2 assignment by TCRdb is unverifiable without DNA. Germline V CDR1 and CDR2: SGHRS, YFSETQ. The CDR3 contains 15 residues. The CDR3 region is CASSLVLAGNPEQFF.

The genes are TRBV9 and TRBJ1-2; TCRdb names TRBD1, which stays unverified in the absence of DNA. Germline V gene data show CDR1 as SGDLS and CDR2 as YYNGEE. There are 15 residues in the CDR3. CDR3 protein: CASSVVGRGFYGYTF.

The CDR3 reads CALGLDGYEQYF. This rearrangement joins TRBV30 to TRBJ2-7; TCRdb reports TRBD2, a call that lacks DNA to check it against. From germline, CDR1 is GTSNPN and CDR2 SVGIG (reference sequence). The CDR3 sequence is 12 residues long.

The chain couples TRBV12-3 or TRBV12-4 to TRBJ2-7; TCRdb outputs TRBD1, but without DNA this stays unchecked. This CDR3 is 14 amino acids long. This CDR3 reads CASSSRGPGGEQYF.

This sequence joins TRBV6-6 and TRBJ2-1. Germline V gene sequence: CDR1 MNHNY, CDR2 SVGAGI (reference sequence). The CDR3 covers 14 residues. The CDR3 loop is CASSYSTVYNEQFF.

V is TRBV24-1 and J is TRBJ2-1; TCRdb proposes TRBD2, but this gene call is untestable without DNA. Germline CDR1 reads KGHDR; CDR2 reads SFDVKD. The CDR3 consists of 14 residues. The chain's CDR3 is CATSDAGLVREQFF.

V gene TRBV29-1 combines with J gene TRBJ2-5; TCRdb indicates TRBD1, and absent DNA this call remains unverified. Germline V gene sequence: CDR1 SQVTM, CDR2 ANQGSEA. The CDR3 runs to 14 residues. CDR3: CSVAGQGLQETQYF.

The CDR3: CASSHYRGLGLDEQYF. The chain is built from TRBV27 and TRBJ2-7; TCRdb names TRBD1, which stays unverified in the absence of DNA. This CDR3 has 16 amino acids. Germline V gene sequence: CDR1 MNHEY, CDR2 SMNVEV (reference sequence).

The V and J genes are TRBV5-1 and TRBJ2-2; TCRdb gives TRBD2 as the D gene, but with no DNA this cannot be confirmed. The CDR3 totals 16 residues. Per germline, CDR1 SGHRS and CDR2 YFSETQ. CDR3 region: CASKPPSGTNTGELFF.

This chain links TRBV29-1 with TRBJ1-2; TCRdb proposes TRBD1, but this gene call is untestable without DNA. CDR1 SQVTM and CDR2 ANQGSEA come from the germline V gene. The CDR3 length is 17 residues. The CDR3 is CSVGGYEVQLRGYGYTF. The full variable domain, with the rest looked up from reference TRBV29-1 and TRBJ1-2, is SAVISQKPSRDICQRGTSLTIQCQVDSQVTMMFWYRQQPGQSLTLIATANQGSEATYESGFVIDKFPISRPNLTFSTLTVSNMSPEDSSIYLCSVGGYEVQLRGYGYTFGSGTRLTVV.

The rearrangement uses TRBV5-1 and TRBJ2-5; TCRdb's assignment of TRBD1 cannot be checked, as there is no DNA. Germline CDR1 SGHRS, CDR2 YFSETQ. The CDR3 is made up of 13 amino acids. The CDR3 sequence is CASGPGGQETQYF. Full variable domain (missing parts from reference TRBV5-1 and TRBJ2-5): KAGVTQTPRYLIKTRGQQVTLSCSPISGHRSVSWYQQTPGQGLQFLFEYFSETQRNKGNFPGRFSGRQFSNSRSEMNVSTLELGDSALYLCASGPGGQETQYFGPGTRLLVL.

This chain's CDR3 is CASSLRPGGVLNTEAFF. V gene TRBV11-2 combines with J gene TRBJ1-1. Germline CDR1 is SGHAT and CDR2 is FQNNGV. This CDR3 spans 17 amino acids.